Reported below is one T cell receptor (beta chain). Its antigen is unidentified. Every isolated RNA sample was fully reverse transcribed, so sequencing captured expressed TCRB transcripts. Average reads for naive, central memory and regulatory T cell samples were about 3.57 million. TCRdb's copy holds only in-frame clones and misses some; the assay was immunoSEQ multiplex PCR. The sample records fewer than 400,000 clones, approximately 9.9% being singletons. Cells sorted by CD45RO/CCR7/CD25/CD127/CD95/CD27 comprised CD4+ naive, central memory, regulatory and stem cell-like memory cells. Purities in excess of 95% were seen in all sorted populations. This sample stems from a study of beta chain features in type 1 diabetes. The overall study: In age, gender and cell yields, patients were similar to healthy donors.

Study-level findings and limits: The study found moderately but significantly shorter TCRB CDR3s in all four CD4+ subsets of Type 1 diabetes patients.

The germline V gene encodes CDR1 SGHTA and CDR2 FQGNSA. Trimming took 5 bases from V and 2 from J; bases not matched to a gene: 8. This CDR3 spans 16 amino acids. The sequenced sample consisted of central memory CD4+ T cells from blood. This receptor was taken from a man between 25 and 39 years old with type 1 diabetes. The genes are TRBV7-2 and TRBJ2-2; TRBD1 agrees at 7 bases. The CDR3 sequence: CASSLRTGRNTGELFF. CDR3 nucleotides: TGTGCCAGCAGCCTTCGGACAGGCAGAAACACCGGGGAGCTGTTTTTT.